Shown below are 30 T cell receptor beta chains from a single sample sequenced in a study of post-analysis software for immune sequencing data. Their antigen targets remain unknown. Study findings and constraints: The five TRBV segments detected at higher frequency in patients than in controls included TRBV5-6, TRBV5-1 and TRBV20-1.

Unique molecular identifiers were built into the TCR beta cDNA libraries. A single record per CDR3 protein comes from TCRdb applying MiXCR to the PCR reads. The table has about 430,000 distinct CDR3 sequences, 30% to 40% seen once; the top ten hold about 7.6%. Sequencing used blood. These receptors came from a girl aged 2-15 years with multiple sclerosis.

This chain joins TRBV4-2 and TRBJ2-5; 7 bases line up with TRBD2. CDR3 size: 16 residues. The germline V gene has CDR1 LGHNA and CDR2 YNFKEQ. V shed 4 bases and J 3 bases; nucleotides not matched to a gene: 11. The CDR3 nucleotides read TGTGCCAGCAGCCCTGGGGGGGGTCGGCTTGAAGAGACCCAGTACTTC. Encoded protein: CASSPGGGRLEETQYF.

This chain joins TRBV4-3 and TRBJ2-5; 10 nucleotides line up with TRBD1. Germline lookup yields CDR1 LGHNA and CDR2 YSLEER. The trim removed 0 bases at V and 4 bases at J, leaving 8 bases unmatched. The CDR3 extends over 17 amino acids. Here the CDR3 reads CASSQDWGQGLGETQYF. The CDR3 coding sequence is TGCGCCAGCAGCCAAGATTGGGGACAGGGGTTGGGAGAGACCCAGTACTTC.

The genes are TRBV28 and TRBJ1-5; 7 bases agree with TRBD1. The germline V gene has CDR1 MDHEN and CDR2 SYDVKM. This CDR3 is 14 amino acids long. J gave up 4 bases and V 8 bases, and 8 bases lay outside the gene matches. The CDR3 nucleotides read TGTGCCAGCCTCTCCGGGACAGTAAATCAGCCCCAGCATTTT. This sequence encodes CASLSGTVNQPQHF.

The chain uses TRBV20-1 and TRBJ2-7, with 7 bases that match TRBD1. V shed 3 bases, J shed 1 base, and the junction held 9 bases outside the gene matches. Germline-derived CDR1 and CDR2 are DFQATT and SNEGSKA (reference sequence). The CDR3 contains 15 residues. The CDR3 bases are TGCAGTGCTAGTAAAGGTGTGGGACAGTCCTACGAGCAGTACTTC. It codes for CSASKGVGQSYEQYF.

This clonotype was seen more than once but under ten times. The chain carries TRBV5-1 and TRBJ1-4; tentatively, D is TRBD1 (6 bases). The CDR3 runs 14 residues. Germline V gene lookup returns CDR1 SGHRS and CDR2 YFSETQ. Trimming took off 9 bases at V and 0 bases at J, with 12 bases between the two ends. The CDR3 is CATREGATNEKLFF. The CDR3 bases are TGCGCCACTCGCGAGGGGGCAACTAATGAAAAACTGTTTTTT.

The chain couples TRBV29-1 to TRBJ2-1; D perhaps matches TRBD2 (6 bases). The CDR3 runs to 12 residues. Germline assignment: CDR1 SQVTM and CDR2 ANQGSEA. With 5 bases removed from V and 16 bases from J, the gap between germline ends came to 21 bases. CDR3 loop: CSVLEGPTEAFF. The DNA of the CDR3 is TGCAGCGTTCTGGAGGGCCCCACTGAAGCTTTCTTC.

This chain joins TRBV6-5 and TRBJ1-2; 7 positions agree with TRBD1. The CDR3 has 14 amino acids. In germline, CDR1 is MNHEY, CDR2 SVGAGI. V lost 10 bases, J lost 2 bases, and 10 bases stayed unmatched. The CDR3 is CATQQGYRNYGYTF. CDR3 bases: TGTGCCACCCAACAGGGGTACAGGAACTATGGCTACACCTTC.

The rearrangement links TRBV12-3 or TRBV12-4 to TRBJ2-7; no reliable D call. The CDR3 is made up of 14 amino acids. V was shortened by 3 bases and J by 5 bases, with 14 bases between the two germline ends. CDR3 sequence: CASSLGFGVHEQYF. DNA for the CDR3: TGTGCCAGCAGTTTGGGTTTCGGAGTCCACGAGCAGTACTTC.

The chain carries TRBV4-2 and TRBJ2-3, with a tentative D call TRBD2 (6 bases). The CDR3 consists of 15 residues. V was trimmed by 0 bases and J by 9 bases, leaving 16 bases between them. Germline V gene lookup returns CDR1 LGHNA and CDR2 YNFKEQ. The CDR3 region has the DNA TGTGCCAGCAGCCAAGAACCCACGACTCGGGGGACGCAGTATTTT. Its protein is CASSQEPTTRGTQYF.

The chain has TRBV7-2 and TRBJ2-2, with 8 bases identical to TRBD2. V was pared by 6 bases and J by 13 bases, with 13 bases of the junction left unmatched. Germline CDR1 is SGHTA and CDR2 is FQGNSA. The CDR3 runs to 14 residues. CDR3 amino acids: CASRSPGGDGGLFF. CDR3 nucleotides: TGTGCCAGCAGGTCGCCGGGGGGGGACGGAGGGCTGTTTTTT. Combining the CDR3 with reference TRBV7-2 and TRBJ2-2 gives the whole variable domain GAGVSQSPSNKVTEKGKDVELRCDPISGHTALYWYRQSLGQGLEFLIYFQGNSAPDKSGLPSDRFSAERTGGSVSTLTIQRTQQEDSAVYLCASRSPGGDGGLFFGEGSRLTVL.

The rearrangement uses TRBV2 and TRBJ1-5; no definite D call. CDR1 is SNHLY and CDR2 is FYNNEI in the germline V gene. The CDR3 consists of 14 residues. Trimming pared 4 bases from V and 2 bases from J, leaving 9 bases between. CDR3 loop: CASSARSGNQPQHF. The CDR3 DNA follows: TGTGCCAGCAGTGCCAGGTCCGGCAATCAGCCCCAGCATTTT.

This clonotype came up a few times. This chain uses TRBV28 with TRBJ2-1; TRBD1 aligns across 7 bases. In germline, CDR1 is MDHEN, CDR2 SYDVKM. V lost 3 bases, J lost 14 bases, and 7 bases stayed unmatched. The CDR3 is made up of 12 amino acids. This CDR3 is CASSFPETGKFF. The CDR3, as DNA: TGTGCCAGCAGTTTCCCTGAGACAGGGAAGTTCTTC.

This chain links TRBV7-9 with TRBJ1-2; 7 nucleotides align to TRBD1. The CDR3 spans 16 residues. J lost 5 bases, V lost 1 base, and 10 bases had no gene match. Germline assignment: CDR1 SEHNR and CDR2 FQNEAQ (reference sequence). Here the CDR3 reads CASSLDFEAGGYGYTF. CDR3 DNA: TGTGCCAGCAGCTTAGATTTCGAGGCAGGGGGTTATGGCTACACCTTC. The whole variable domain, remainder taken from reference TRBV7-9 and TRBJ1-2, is DTGVSQNPRHKITKRGQNVTFRCDPISEHNRLYWYRQTLGQGPEFLTYFQNEAQLEKSRLLSDRFSAERPKGSFSTLEIQRTEQGDSAMYLCASSLDFEAGGYGYTFGSGTRLTVV.

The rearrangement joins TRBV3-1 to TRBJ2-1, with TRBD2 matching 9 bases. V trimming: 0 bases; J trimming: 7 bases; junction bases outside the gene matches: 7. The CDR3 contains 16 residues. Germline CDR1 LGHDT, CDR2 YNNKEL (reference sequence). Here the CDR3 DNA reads TGTGCCAGCAGCCAAGATCCCAGCGGGAGGACGAATGAGCAGTTCTTC. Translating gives CASSQDPSGRTNEQFF.

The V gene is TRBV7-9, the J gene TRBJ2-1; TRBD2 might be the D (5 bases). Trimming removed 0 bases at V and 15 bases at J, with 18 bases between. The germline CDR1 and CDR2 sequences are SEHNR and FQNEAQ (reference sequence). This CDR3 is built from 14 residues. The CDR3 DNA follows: TGTGCCAGCAGCTTAGCGGACTCCTCTCCATTACGGTTCTTC. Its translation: CASSLADSSPLRFF.

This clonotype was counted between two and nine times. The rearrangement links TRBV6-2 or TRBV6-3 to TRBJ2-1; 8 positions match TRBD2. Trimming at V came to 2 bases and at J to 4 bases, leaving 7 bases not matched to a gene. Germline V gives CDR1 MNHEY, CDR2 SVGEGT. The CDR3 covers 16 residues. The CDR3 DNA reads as TGTGCCAGCAGTTACGATGTAGCGGGGATTTACAATGAGCAGTTCTTC. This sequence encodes CASSYDVAGIYNEQFF.

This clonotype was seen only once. This CDR3 reads CASGLRDAVYYNEQFF. DNA of the CDR3: TGTGCTAGTGGTTTGCGGGACGCAGTTTACTACAATGAGCAGTTCTTC. The rearrangement uses TRBV12-5 and TRBJ2-1, with D perhaps matching TRBD1 or TRBD2 (5 bases each). V gave up 2 bases and J gave up 3 bases, with 14 bases separating them. Germline CDR1 is LGHNT and CDR2 is FRNRAP. This CDR3 is built from 16 residues.

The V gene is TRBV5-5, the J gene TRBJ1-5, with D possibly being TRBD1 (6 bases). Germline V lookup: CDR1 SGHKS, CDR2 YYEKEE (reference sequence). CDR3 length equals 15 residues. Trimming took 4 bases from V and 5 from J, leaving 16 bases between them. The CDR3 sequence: CASSHHLTGDQPQHF. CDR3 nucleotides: TGTGCCAGCAGCCACCACCTGACAGGCGATCAGCCCCAGCATTTT.

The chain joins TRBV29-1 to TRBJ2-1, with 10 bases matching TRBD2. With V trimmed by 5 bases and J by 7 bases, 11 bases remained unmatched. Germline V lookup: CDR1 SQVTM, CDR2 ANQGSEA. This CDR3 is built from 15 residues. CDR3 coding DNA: TGCAGCGTTCGCAGAAGCGGGAGGGCCGAAAATGAGCAGTTCTTC. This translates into CSVRRSGRAENEQFF.

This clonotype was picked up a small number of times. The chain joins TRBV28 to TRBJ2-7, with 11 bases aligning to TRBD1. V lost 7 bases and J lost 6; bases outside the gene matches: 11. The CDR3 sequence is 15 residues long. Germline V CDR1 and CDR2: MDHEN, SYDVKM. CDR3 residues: CASTQWGQGECEQYF. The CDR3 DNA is TGTGCCAGCACCCAGTGGGGACAGGGGGAATGCGAGCAGTACTTC.

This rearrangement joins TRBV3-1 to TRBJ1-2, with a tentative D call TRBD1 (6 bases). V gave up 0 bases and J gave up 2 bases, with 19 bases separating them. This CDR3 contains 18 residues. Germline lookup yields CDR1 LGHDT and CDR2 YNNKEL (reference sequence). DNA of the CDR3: TGTGCCAGCAGCCAAGAATTCTCGACAGGCCCATTAAACTATGGCTACACCTTC. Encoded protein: CASSQEFSTGPLNYGYTF.

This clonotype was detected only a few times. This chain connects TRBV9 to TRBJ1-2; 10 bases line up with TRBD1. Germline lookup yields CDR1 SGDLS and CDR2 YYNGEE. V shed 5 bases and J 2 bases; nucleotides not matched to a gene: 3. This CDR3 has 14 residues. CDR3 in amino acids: CASSGGQGNYGYTF. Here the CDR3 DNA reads TGTGCCAGCAGTGGGGGACAGGGGAACTATGGCTACACCTTC.

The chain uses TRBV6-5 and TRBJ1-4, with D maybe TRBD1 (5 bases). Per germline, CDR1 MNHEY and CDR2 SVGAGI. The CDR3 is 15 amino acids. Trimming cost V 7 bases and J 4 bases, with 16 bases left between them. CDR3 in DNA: TGTGCCAGCAATTCTCGAGGGACGCATAATGAAAAACTGTTTTTT. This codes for CASNSRGTHNEKLFF.

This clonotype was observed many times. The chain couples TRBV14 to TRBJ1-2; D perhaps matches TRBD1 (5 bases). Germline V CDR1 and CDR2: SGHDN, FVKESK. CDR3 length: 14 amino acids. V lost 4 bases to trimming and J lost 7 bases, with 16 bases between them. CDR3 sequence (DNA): TGTGCCAGCAGCCTGGAGGCTGGGGGTAGTGGCTACACCTTC. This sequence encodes CASSLEAGGSGYTF.

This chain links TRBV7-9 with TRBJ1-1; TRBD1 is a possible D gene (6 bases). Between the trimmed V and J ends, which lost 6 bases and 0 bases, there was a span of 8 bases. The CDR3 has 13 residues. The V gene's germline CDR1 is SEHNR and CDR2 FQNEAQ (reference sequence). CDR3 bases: TGTGCCAGCAGAGGGGGATTGAACACTGAAGCTTTCTTT. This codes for CASRGGLNTEAFF.

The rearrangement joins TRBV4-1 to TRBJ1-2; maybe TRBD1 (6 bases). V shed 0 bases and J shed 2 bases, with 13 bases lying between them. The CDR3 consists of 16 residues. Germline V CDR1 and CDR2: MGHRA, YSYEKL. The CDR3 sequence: CASSQDPRGRNYGYTF. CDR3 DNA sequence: TGCGCCAGCAGCCAAGACCCCAGGGGCCGGAACTATGGCTACACCTTC.

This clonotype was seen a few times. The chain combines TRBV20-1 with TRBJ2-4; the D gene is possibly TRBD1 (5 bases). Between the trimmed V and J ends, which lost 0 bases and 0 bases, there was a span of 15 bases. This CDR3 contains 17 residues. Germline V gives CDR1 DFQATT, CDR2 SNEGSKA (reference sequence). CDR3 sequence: CSARDRQGGTAKNIQYF. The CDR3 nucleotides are TGCAGTGCTAGAGATCGGCAGGGTGGAACAGCCAAAAACATTCAGTACTTC.

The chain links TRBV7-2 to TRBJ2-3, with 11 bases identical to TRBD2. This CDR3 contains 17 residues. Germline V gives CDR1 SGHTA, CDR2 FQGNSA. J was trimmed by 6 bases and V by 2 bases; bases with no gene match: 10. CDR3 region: CASSLILAGGSGDTQYF. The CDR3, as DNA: TGTGCCAGCAGCTTAATCTTAGCGGGAGGGTCAGGGGATACGCAGTATTTT.

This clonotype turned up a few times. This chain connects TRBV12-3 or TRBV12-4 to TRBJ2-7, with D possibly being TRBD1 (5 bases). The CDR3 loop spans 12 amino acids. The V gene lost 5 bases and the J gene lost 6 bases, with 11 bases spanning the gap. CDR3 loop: CASSVRVGEQYF. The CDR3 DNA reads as TGTGCCAGCAGTGTCAGGGTGGGCGAGCAGTACTTC.

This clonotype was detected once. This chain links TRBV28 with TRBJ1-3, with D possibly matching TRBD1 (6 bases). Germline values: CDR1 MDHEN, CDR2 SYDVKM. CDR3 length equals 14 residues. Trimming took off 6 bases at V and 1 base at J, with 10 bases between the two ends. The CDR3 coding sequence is TGTGCCAGCAGCCAGGGGTTATCTGGAAACACCATATATTTT. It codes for CASSQGLSGNTIYF.